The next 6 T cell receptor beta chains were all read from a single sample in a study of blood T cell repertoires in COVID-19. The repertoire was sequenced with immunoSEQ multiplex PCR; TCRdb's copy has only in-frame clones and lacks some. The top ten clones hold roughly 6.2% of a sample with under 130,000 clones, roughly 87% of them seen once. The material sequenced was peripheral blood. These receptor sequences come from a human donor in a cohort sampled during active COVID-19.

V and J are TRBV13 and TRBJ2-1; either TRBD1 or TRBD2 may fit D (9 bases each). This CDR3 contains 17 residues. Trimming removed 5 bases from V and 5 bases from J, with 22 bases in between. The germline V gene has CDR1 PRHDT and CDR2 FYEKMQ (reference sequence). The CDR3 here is CASSPRDRASGDNEQFF. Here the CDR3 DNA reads TGTGCCAGCAGCCCCCGGGACAGGGCTAGCGGGGACAATGAGCAGTTCTTC.

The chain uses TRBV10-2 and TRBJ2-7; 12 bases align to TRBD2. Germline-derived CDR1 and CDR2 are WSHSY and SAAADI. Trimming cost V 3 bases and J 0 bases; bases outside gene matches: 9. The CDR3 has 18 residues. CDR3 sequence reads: CASSDPLAGGFISYEQYF. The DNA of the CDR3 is TGCGCCAGCAGTGATCCCCTAGCGGGAGGGTTTATCTCCTACGAGCAGTACTTC.

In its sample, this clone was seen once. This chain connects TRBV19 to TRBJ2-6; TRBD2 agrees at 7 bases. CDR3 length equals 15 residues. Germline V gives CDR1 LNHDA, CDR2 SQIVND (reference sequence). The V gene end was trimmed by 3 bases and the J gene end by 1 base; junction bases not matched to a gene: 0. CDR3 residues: CASSISGSGANVLTF. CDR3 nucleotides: TGTGCCAGTAGTATTAGCGGGTCTGGGGCCAACGTCCTGACTTTC.

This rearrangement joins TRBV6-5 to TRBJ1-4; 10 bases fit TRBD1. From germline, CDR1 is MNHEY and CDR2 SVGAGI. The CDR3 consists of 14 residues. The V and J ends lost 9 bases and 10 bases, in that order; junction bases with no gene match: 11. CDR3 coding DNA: TGTGCCAGTACTACCGGGACAGGGGTAGGAAAACTGTTTTTT. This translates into CASTTGTGVGKLFF.

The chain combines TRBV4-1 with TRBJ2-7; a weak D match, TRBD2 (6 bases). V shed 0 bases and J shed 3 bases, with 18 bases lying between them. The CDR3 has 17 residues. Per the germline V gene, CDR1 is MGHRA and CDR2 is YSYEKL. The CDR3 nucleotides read TGCGCCAGCAGCCAAGAGGGGCGGGGCCGGGGAGACTACGAGCAGTACTTC. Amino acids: CASSQEGRGRGDYEQYF.

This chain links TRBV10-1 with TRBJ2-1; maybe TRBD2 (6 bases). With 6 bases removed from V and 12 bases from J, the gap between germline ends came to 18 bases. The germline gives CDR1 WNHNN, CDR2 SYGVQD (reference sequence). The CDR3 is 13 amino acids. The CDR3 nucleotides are TGCGCCAGCAGCCGGGGGACGGGAATGAGGCAGTTCTTC. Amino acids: CASSRGTGMRQFF.